The rows below give T cell receptor beta chains drawn from one sample of a study of blood T cell repertoires in COVID-19. The protocol was immunoSEQ multiplex PCR, while the TCRdb copy is restricted to in-frame clones and leaves out a portion. The sample holds about 300,000 clones; roughly nine tenths are singletons and the top ten take roughly 2.8%. The sequenced sample was PBMCs or T cells enriched from blood (not recorded which). The receptors here all came from a woman aged 45-60 years who had been exposed to COVID-19. CDR3s include the opening cysteine and the closing phenylalanine or tryptophan. The D gene is left open where the match is weak. Size values are once, few and many counts, or a class for expanded clones, and some rows have none.

cdr3_length clone_size j_call v_call d_call cdr3_nt cdr3_aa
14 . TRBJ1-5 TRBV2 TRBD1 TGTGCCAGCACCAAGACAGGGGGCAATCAGCCCCAGCATTTT CASTKTGGNQPQHF
13 . TRBJ2-5 TRBV12-3/TRBV12-4 . TGTGCCAGCACCCCCCCTAAGCAAGAGACCCAGTACTTC CASTPPKQETQYF
15 . TRBJ1-6 TRBV14 . TGTGCCAGCAGCCAAAGACAGGTCCGGGATTCACCCCTCCACTTT CASSQRQVRDSPLHF
15 . TRBJ2-5 TRBV5-4 TRBD1 TGTGCCAGCAGCCCGGGACAGGGAAGGGAAGAGACCCAGTACTTC CASSPGQGREETQYF
14 . TRBJ1-6 TRBV7-2 TRBD1 TGTGCCAGCAGCTTTGGGGACAGCTATTCACCCCTCCACTTT CASSFGDSYSPLHF
15 . TRBJ2-4 TRBV30 . TGTGCCTGGAGTGTAAGTCGGGGGGCCAAAAACATTCAGTACTTC CAWSVSRGAKNIQYF
14 . TRBJ2-3 TRBV7-9 . TGTGCCAGCAGCCCGGACACTCACACAGATACGCAGTATTTT CASSPDTHTDTQYF
13 once TRBJ2-7 TRBV10-3 . TGTGCCATCAGCCGGACAGACACCTACGAGCAGTACTTC CAISRTDTYEQYF
16 . TRBJ1-2 TRBV28 TRBD1 TGTGCCAGCAGCTCCGCCCCGGGACAGGTCAACTATGGCTACACCTTC CASSSAPGQVNYGYTF
15 . TRBJ2-7 TRBV5-5 . TGTGCCAGCAGCTTGTCGACGGCAGGGTCCTACGAGCAGTACTTC CASSLSTAGSYEQYF
14 . TRBJ2-1 TRBV3-1/TRBV3-2 . TGTGCCAGCAGCCAAGGCGGGACTACAGGGGAGCAGTTCTTC CASSQGGTTGEQFF
14 . TRBJ1-2 TRBV9 . TGTGCCAGCAGTCCTGGCGGGGGAAACTATGGCTACACCTTC CASSPGGGNYGYTF
17 . TRBJ1-5 TRBV5-6 TRBD1 TGTGCCAGCAGCTTGGGTGCAGGGGGCTATAGCAATCAGCCCCAGCATTTT CASSLGAGGYSNQPQHF
16 . TRBJ2-6 TRBV7-9 . TGTGCCAGCAGCCGAAGGGGGATCTCTGGGGCCAACGTCCTGACTTTC CASSRRGISGANVLTF
14 . TRBJ2-7 TRBV6-5 . TGTGCCAGCAGAAAGGAGGGGACGGCGAGAGAGCAGTACTTC CASRKEGTAREQYF
15 . TRBJ1-2 TRBV19 TRBD1 TGTGCCAGTAATGCATCGGACAGGAAGAACTATGGCTACACCTTC CASNASDRKNYGYTF
13 . TRBJ2-7 TRBV2 . TGTGCCAGCAGGGCGGGGACCCCCGACGAGCAGTACTTC CASRAGTPDEQYF
15 once TRBJ2-3 TRBV4-1 . TGCGCCAGCAGCCATTCAGGACAGCTCACAGATACGCAGTATTTT CASSHSGQLTDTQYF
15 . TRBJ2-3 TRBV28 TRBD2 TGTGCCAGCGCAGCGGGGGGGCGTGGCACAGATACGCAGTATTTT CASAAGGRGTDTQYF
16 . TRBJ2-2 TRBV6-5 TRBD2 TGTGCCAGCAGTTACCTTGCAGCGGGGGGGCCCGGGGAGCTGTTTTTT CASSYLAAGGPGELFF
17 once TRBJ2-5 TRBV5-1 TRBD2 TGCGCCAGCAGCTTGGGCGGGGCTAGCGGGCCGGCAGAGACCCAGTACTTC CASSLGGASGPAETQYF
12 . TRBJ1-5 TRBV28 . TGTGCCAGCAGGGGGGGGAATCAGCCCCAGCATTTT CASRGGNQPQHF
15 . TRBJ2-5 TRBV2 . TGTGCCAGCAGTTCACAGGGAATAGGATTCGAGACCCAGTACTTC CASSSQGIGFETQYF
14 . TRBJ2-1 TRBV15 TRBD2 TGTGCCACCAGCACCTCCGGGGGGTACAATGAGCAGTTCTTC CATSTSGGYNEQFF
16 . TRBJ2-1 TRBV11-3 TRBD2 TGTGCCAGCAGCTTAGCTGGGACTACCGGATACAATGAGCAGTTCTTC CASSLAGTTGYNEQFF
18 . TRBJ1-6 TRBV7-6 . TGTGCCAGCAGCCCAGGCTCCAGGGGACCCCTTAATGATTCACCCCTCCACTTT CASSPGSRGPLNDSPLHF
13 once TRBJ2-7 TRBV12-3/TRBV12-4 . TGTGCCAGCAGTTTGGGGACTTCCTACGAGCAGTACTTC CASSLGTSYEQYF
12 . TRBJ2-7 TRBV7-9 . TGTGCCAGCAGCTCGGGACTCCACGAGCAGTACTTC CASSSGLHEQYF
16 . TRBJ1-1 TRBV7-9 TRBD1 TGTGCCAGCAGCGGGGAGCCGGGACAGGGTAACACTGAAGCTTTCTTT CASSGEPGQGNTEAFF
15 . TRBJ1-5 TRBV3-1/TRBV3-2 TRBD1 TGTGCCAGCAGCCACGGGACAGGGGGCAATCAGCCCCAGCATTTT CASSHGTGGNQPQHF
15 . TRBJ2-6 TRBV9 . TGTGCCAGCAGCTTCGGGACACCTGGGGCCAACGTCCTGACTTTC CASSFGTPGANVLTF
16 . TRBJ1-4 TRBV5-1 TRBD1 TGCGCCAGCAGCACCGGACAGGGGATAGTTAGAGAAAAACTGTTTTTT CASSTGQGIVREKLFF
11 . TRBJ1-2 TRBV3-1/TRBV3-2 . TGTGCCAGCAGCCAAGCTTTCGGCTACACCTTC CASSQAFGYTF
16 . TRBJ2-7 TRBV28 . TGTGCCAGCAGTTTAACCACCGGGACTCTACCCTACGAGCAGTACTTC CASSLTTGTLPYEQYF
14 . TRBJ1-2 TRBV28 . TGTGCCAGCAGGACAAGCGGGACTGCCTATGGCTACACCTTC CASRTSGTAYGYTF
13 . TRBJ1-1 TRBV6-5 . TGTGCCAGCAGTTATGGGGAGGTGACTGAAGCTTTCTTT CASSYGEVTEAFF
11 . TRBJ2-1 TRBV3-1/TRBV3-2 TRBD1 TGTGCCAGCAGCTTTATGGGACAGGGGTTCTTC CASSFMGQGFF
15 . TRBJ1-4 TRBV28 . TGTGCCAGCAGTTCCTCGGGCGAGGCGGGGGAAAAACTGTTTTTT CASSSSGEAGEKLFF
17 . TRBJ2-1 TRBV3-1/TRBV3-2 TRBD1 TGTGCCAGCAGCCAAGTAGTCGGACAGGTTCTCTACGACGAGCAGTTCTTC CASSQVVGQVLYDEQFF
14 . TRBJ1-5 TRBV28 . TGTGCCAGCAGTTTATCCGCGAGCAATCAGCCCCAGCATTTT CASSLSASNQPQHF
13 . TRBJ1-5 TRBV6-4 . TGTGCCAGCAGTCCAGCCGAGGGCCAGCCCCAGCATTTT CASSPAEGQPQHF
14 few TRBJ2-1 TRBV5-1 TRBD1 TGCGCCAGCAGCTTGGGTGGGACAGAAAATGAGCAGTTCTTC CASSLGGTENEQFF
15 few TRBJ2-1 TRBV27 TRBD2 TGTGCCAGCAGTCGGGAGGGTAGCTCCTACAATGAGCAGTTCTTC CASSREGSSYNEQFF
14 . TRBJ1-6 TRBV28 . TGTGCCAGCAGTTTCGGTACAGAGAATTCACCCCTCCACTTT CASSFGTENSPLHF
14 . TRBJ2-5 TRBV3-1/TRBV3-2 . TGTGCCAGCAGCCAGAGGACTAACCAAGAGACCCAGTACTTC CASSQRTNQETQYF
13 . TRBJ2-1 TRBV5-4 . TGTGCCAGCAGCTTGGACCCAGACAATGAGCAGTTCTTC CASSLDPDNEQFF
16 . TRBJ2-5 TRBV7-6 TRBD2 TGTGCCAGCAGCTCAGCCCTAGCGGGGGGGCTTGAGACCCAGTACTTC CASSSALAGGLETQYF
16 . TRBJ2-3 TRBV5-4 TRBD2 TGTGCCAGCAGCCGTCCCGAGACGGGGGGAGGGGATACGCAGTATTTT CASSRPETGGGDTQYF
16 . TRBJ2-7 TRBV28 TRBD2 TGTGCCAGCAGTCTCGTAGCGGGGGGATACACCTACGAGCAGTACTTC CASSLVAGGYTYEQYF
15 . TRBJ1-5 TRBV5-5 . TGTGCCAGCAGCTTGGCGGGGGGCCCGAATCAGCCCCAGCATTTT CASSLAGGPNQPQHF
11 . TRBJ1-1 TRBV20-1 . TGCAGTGCCTCTACGTATACTGAAGCTTTCTTT CSASTYTEAFF
13 . TRBJ2-2 TRBV4-1 . TGCGCCAGCAGAGTGGAGGGCACCGGGGAGCTGTTTTTT CASRVEGTGELFF
14 once TRBJ2-1 TRBV6-5 TRBD1 TGTGCCAGCAAGGGGGACAGCTCCTACAATGAGCAGTTCTTC CASKGDSSYNEQFF
14 . TRBJ1-2 TRBV28 . TGTGCCAGCAGCTTCACAGGGTTTCTCTATGGCTACACCTTC CASSFTGFLYGYTF
19 . TRBJ1-1 TRBV5-1 TRBD1 TGCGCCAGCAGCTTGGTCCGGGGACAGGGCGCCTCATTGAACACTGAAGCTTTCTTT CASSLVRGQGASLNTEAFF
17 . TRBJ2-5 TRBV7-9 . TGTGCCAGCAGCAAAACCGGGACTTCTTCGTACCAAGAGACCCAGTACTTC CASSKTGTSSYQETQYF
18 . TRBJ2-6 TRBV28 TRBD1 TGTGCCAGCAGTTTTTCAAGGACAGGGACGACCGGGGCCAACGTCCTGACTTTC CASSFSRTGTTGANVLTF